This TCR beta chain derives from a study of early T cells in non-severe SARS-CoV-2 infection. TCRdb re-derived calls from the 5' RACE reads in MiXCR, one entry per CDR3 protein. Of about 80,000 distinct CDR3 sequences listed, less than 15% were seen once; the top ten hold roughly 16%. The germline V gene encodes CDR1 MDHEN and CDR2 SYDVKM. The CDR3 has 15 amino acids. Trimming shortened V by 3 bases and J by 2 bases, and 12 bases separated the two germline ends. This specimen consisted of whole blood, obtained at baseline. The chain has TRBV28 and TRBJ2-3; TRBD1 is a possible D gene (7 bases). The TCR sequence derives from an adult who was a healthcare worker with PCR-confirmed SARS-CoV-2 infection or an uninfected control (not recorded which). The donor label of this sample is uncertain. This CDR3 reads CASSLGRGDTDTQYF. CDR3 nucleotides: TGTGCCAGCAGTTTGGGCAGGGGGGACACAGATACGCAGTATTTT. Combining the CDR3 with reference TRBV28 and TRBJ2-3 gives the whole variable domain DVKVTQSSRYLVKRTGEKVFLECVQDMDHENMFWYRQDPGLGLRLIYFSYDVKMKEKGDIPEGYSVSREKKERFSLILESASTNQTSMYLCASSLGRGDTDTQYFGPGTRLTVL.